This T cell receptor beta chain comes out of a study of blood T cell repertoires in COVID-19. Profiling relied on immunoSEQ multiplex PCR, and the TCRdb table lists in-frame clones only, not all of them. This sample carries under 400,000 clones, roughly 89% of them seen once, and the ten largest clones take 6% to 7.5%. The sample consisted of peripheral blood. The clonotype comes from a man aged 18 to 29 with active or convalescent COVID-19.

As DNA, the CDR3 is TGTGCCAGCAGCCTCTGGGCTACAGGGGCGCTTAATGAAAAGAAACTGTTTTTT. This codes for CASSLWATGALNEKKLFF. The chain joins TRBV4-2 to TRBJ1-4, with 7 bases lining up with TRBD1. V shed 4 bases and J 11 bases; nucleotides not matched to a gene: 22. The CDR3 covers 18 residues. CDR1 is LGHNA and CDR2 is YNFKEQ in the germline V gene.